The 21 T cell receptor beta chains in this list originate from one sample, sequenced in a study of shared clonotypes between healthy human individuals. Clones were read by immunoSEQ multiplex PCR, and TCRdb kept only the in-frame ones, dropping some. Seen here are roughly 1,000,000 clones, about four fifths observed once, and the top ten hold around 0.61%. Specimen: memory CD4+ T cells from PBMCs. Subset given: CD45RA-negative fraction. The source of these receptors is a man aged 18 to 29 in good health. Some clones in this sample may be carry-over from other donors' samples.

This clone was found a few times. This rearrangement joins TRBV7-8 to TRBJ1-1; D remains unclear. Per the germline V gene, CDR1 is SGHVS and CDR2 is FQNEAQ. V was shortened by 2 bases and J by 0 bases, with 7 bases between the two germline ends. This CDR3 comprises 14 residues. DNA for the CDR3: TGTGCCAGCAGCTTAACGACGATGAACACTGAAGCTTTCTTT. This encodes CASSLTTMNTEAFF.

This clone is a singleton in its sample. V gene TRBV7-9 combines with J gene TRBJ2-1; D perhaps matches TRBD1 (6 bases). Germline loops: CDR1 SEHNR, CDR2 FQNEAQ (reference sequence). This CDR3 spans 15 amino acids. Trimming pared 5 bases from V and 2 bases from J, leaving 13 bases between. In DNA form, the CDR3 reads TGTGCCAGCAGCAACCGGGACACCACCTACAATGAGCAGTTCTTC. Its protein is CASSNRDTTYNEQFF.

This clone has a single count. CDR3: CASSLDPQTETQYF. The CDR3 nucleotides are TGTGCCAGCAGCTTAGACCCACAGACGGAGACCCAGTACTTC. The rearrangement links TRBV7-2 to TRBJ2-5; D is ambiguous. Germline V gives CDR1 SGHTA, CDR2 FQGNSA. The CDR3 runs 14 residues. Deletions cut 1 base from V and 5 bases from J, with 11 bases between.

The chain has TRBV11-2 and TRBJ1-1; D is ambiguous. Germline V gene sequence: CDR1 SGHAT, CDR2 FQNNGV. The CDR3 totals 13 residues. The V end was cut by 5 bases, the J end by 5 bases, with 12 bases between. This CDR3 is CASSVSVPTEAFF. CDR3 DNA sequence: TGTGCCAGCAGCGTCTCCGTCCCAACTGAAGCTTTCTTT.

The chain uses TRBV6-1 and TRBJ1-4; D is undetermined. The CDR3 sequence is 14 residues long. From germline, CDR1 is MNHNS and CDR2 SASEGT. V lost 6 bases and J lost 8, with 16 bases in between. CDR3 in amino acids: CASSLGRFGEKLFF. The CDR3 DNA follows: TGTGCCAGCAGCCTAGGGAGGTTCGGCGAAAAACTGTTTTTT.

This clone was picked up many times. V and J are TRBV5-1 and TRBJ2-1; maybe TRBD2 (5 bases). Trimming took off 1 base at V and 10 bases at J, with 12 bases between the two ends. Looked up from germline, CDR1 is SGHRS and CDR2 is YFSETQ. The CDR3 has 13 residues. The CDR3 is CASSLLGENEQFF. Here the CDR3 DNA reads TGCGCCAGCAGCTTGTTGGGAGAAAACGAGCAGTTCTTC.

This clone was seen repeatedly, ten times or more. The identical CDR3 is also encoded by other nucleotide sequences in the sample. V is TRBV29-1 and J is TRBJ2-5, with a possible D match to TRBD1 (6 bases). CDR1 SQVTM and CDR2 ANQGSEA come from the germline V gene. V was trimmed by 3 bases and J by 4 bases, leaving 12 bases between them. CDR3 length: 13 amino acids. In DNA form, the CDR3 reads TGCAGCGTTGAGTCCGGCAGGGGAGAGACCCAGTACTTC. Amino acids: CSVESGRGETQYF.

The V call is TRBV6-1, the J call TRBJ2-7, with D uncertain. CDR1 is MNHNS, CDR2 SASEGT, per germline. This CDR3 is 14 amino acids long. Deletions cut 5 bases from V and 3 bases from J, with 14 bases between. The CDR3 DNA reads as TGTGCCAGCAGTATACAGATCCTCAACTACGAGCAGTACTTC. It encodes CASSIQILNYEQYF.

V gene TRBV28 combines with J gene TRBJ1-2; D is unclear. The germline gives CDR1 MDHEN, CDR2 SYDVKM. The CDR3 is 16 residues long. V lost 7 bases, J lost 2 bases, and 20 bases lay in between. For the CDR3, the DNA is TGTGCCAGCAAGGTCTCTGGGTTGACGGTAAACTATGGCTACACCTTC. The encoded protein is CASKVSGLTVNYGYTF.

The CDR3 protein is CASSVGDSNTEAFF. CDR3 coding DNA: TGCGCCAGCAGCGTGGGGGACAGCAACACTGAAGCTTTCTTT. The rearrangement uses TRBV5-1 and TRBJ1-1, with TRBD1 matching over 7 bases. V trimming: 4 bases; J trimming: 2 bases; junction bases outside the gene matches: 5. The CDR3 runs 14 residues. From germline, CDR1 is SGHRS and CDR2 YFSETQ.

The V gene is TRBV29-1, the J gene TRBJ2-3; D is ambiguous. Germline V CDR1 and CDR2: SQVTM, ANQGSEA. With 3 bases removed from V and 1 base from J, the gap between germline ends came to 5 bases. This CDR3 is 12 amino acids long. CDR3 loop: CSVDPGTDTQYF. Here the CDR3 DNA reads TGCAGCGTTGATCCAGGCACAGATACGCAGTATTTT.

The chain uses TRBV28 and TRBJ2-5, with D maybe TRBD2 (5 bases). The V end was cut by 5 bases, the J end by 5 bases, with 12 bases between. The CDR3 is made up of 13 amino acids. Per the germline V gene, CDR1 is MDHEN and CDR2 is SYDVKM. DNA of the CDR3: TGTGCCAGCAGTGAGAGGGCGGTGGAGACCCAGTACTTC. Amino acid sequence: CASSERAVETQYF.

This clone occurred a few times. The gene calls are TRBV28 and TRBJ1-2; D not resolved. The length of the CDR3 is 12 residues. Trimming pared 5 bases from V and 5 bases from J, leaving 9 bases between. CDR1 is MDHEN and CDR2 is SYDVKM in the germline V gene. The CDR3 region is CASSPNSYGYTF. The CDR3 DNA sequence: TGTGCCAGCAGTCCGAACAGTTATGGCTACACCTTC.

This clone occurred once. The chain has TRBV28 and TRBJ1-5; tentative D call: TRBD1 (5 bases). Germline V gene lookup returns CDR1 MDHEN and CDR2 SYDVKM. Trimming pared 5 bases from V and 5 bases from J, leaving 19 bases between. The CDR3 length is 16 residues. This CDR3 reads CASSRPTATRDQPQHF. The CDR3 nucleotides are TGTGCCAGCAGTCGGCCGACAGCCACAAGGGATCAGCCCCAGCATTTT.

The chain carries TRBV5-1 and TRBJ1-5; perhaps TRBD1 as D (6 bases). V lost 0 bases to trimming and J lost 7 bases, with 14 bases between them. CDR3 length equals 15 residues. Germline CDR1 reads SGHRS; CDR2 reads YFSETQ. CDR3 DNA sequence: TGCGCCAGCAGCTTGGGAATAATACAGGGACAGCCCCAGCATTTT. The encoded protein is CASSLGIIQGQPQHF.

The chain carries TRBV7-2 and TRBJ1-2; D gene unclear. The germline CDR1 and CDR2 sequences are SGHTA and FQGNSA. The V end was cut by 5 bases, the J end by 8 bases, with 15 bases between. The CDR3 loop spans 13 amino acids. Written as DNA, the CDR3 is TGTGCCAGCAGCCCGACGGGGTCTGAGGGCTACACCTTC. Protein sequence: CASSPTGSEGYTF. Full variable domain (outside the CDR3, taken from reference TRBV7-2 and TRBJ1-2): GAGVSQSPSNKVTEKGKDVELRCDPISGHTALYWYRQSLGQGLEFLIYFQGNSAPDKSGLPSDRFSAERTGGSVSTLTIQRTQQEDSAVYLCASSPTGSEGYTFGSGTRLTVV.

Concerning this clone itself: An end of the junction differs from the germline gene, which may be a read error. The V gene is TRBV15, the J gene TRBJ2-1; 10 bases align to TRBD2. CDR1 is LNHNV and CDR2 is YYDKDF in the germline V gene (reference sequence). The CDR3 sequence is 20 residues long. The CDR3 DNA reads TGTGCCACCAGCCCCAAACCGGGACTAGCGAGACGGAAGGCCTACAATGAGCAGCTCTTC. Encoded protein: CATSPKPGLARRKAYNEQLF.

The chain couples TRBV5-1 to TRBJ2-3, with a tentative D call TRBD2 (7 bases). This CDR3 region has 13 residues. V lost 6 bases and J lost 4, with 12 bases in between. The germline V gene encodes CDR1 SGHRS and CDR2 YFSETQ. This chain's CDR3 is CASKGEGSDTQYF. The CDR3 nucleotides are TGCGCCAGCAAGGGGGAGGGTTCAGATACGCAGTATTTT. Supplemented by reference TRBV5-1 and TRBJ2-3, the full variable domain reads KAGVTQTPRYLIKTRGQQVTLSCSPISGHRSVSWYQQTPGQGLQFLFEYFSETQRNKGNFPGRFSGRQFSNSRSEMNVSTLELGDSALYLCASKGEGSDTQYFGPGTRLTVL.

The chain uses TRBV5-1 and TRBJ2-3; the D gene is possibly TRBD2 (5 bases). V lost 1 base, J lost 0 bases, and 15 bases lay in between. The V gene's germline CDR1 is SGHRS and CDR2 YFSETQ. The CDR3 is made up of 17 amino acids. CDR3 protein: CASSLSGSGASTDTQYF. CDR3 sequence (DNA): TGCGCCAGCAGCTTGTCCGGCAGCGGAGCCAGCACAGATACGCAGTATTTT.

This chain joins TRBV4-1 and TRBJ1-5; no reliable D call. CDR1 and CDR2 from the germline V gene are MGHRA and YSYEKL. The CDR3 runs to 14 residues. V dropped 0 bases and J dropped 5 bases, with 8 bases sitting between them. CDR3 bases: TGCGCCAGCAGCCAAGAGAGACGATATCAGCCCCAGCATTTT. Protein sequence: CASSQERRYQPQHF.

The chain joins TRBV14 to TRBJ1-2, with D possibly matching TRBD1 (5 bases). The V end lost 3 bases, the J end lost 4 bases, and 18 bases lay between the germline ends. This CDR3 region has 16 residues. Germline assignment: CDR1 SGHDN and CDR2 FVKESK. The CDR3, as DNA: TGTGCCAGCAGCCATTCGAAAGGGGCCTTCGGCTATGGCTACACCTTC. Its translation: CASSHSKGAFGYGYTF.